These 10 T cell receptor beta chains share one sample of origin, sequenced in a study of pediatric ulcerative colitis. TCRdb's table, derived via immunoSEQ multiplex PCR, lists solely in-frame clones and lacks some. The sample has around 13,000 clones, around 77% seen once. During colonoscopy, one to two rectal pinch biopsies were collected. The sequenced material came from gut tissue. These receptor sequences come from a boy younger than 18 who was a control in a study of pediatric ulcerative colitis.

V usage is TRBV30 and J usage is TRBJ2-1, with TRBD1 matching over 9 bases. The length of the CDR3 is 13 residues. Looked up from germline, CDR1 is GTSNPN and CDR2 is SVGIG (reference sequence). Losses at the gene ends were 3 bases for V and 9 bases for J; bases not matched to a gene: 6. The CDR3 reads CAWSEGTGPEQFF. CDR3 DNA: TGTGCCTGGAGCGAAGGGACAGGGCCTGAGCAGTTCTTC. Looking up the rest from reference TRBV30 and TRBJ2-1 gives the full variable domain: SQTIHQWPATLVQPVGSPLSLECTVEGTSNPNLYWYRQAAGRGLQLLFYSVGIGQISSEVPQNLSASRPQDRQFILSSKKLLLSDSGFYLCAWSEGTGPEQFFGPGTRLTVL.

A few counts support this clone. This chain joins TRBV11-3 and TRBJ2-4, with 11 bases aligning to TRBD1. With V trimmed by 2 bases and J by 8 bases, 5 bases remained unmatched. CDR1 SGHNT and CDR2 YENEEA come from the germline V gene. The CDR3 runs to 15 residues. CDR3 bases: TGTGCCAGCAGCTTACAGGGACAGGGGGTGCACATTCAGTACTTC. This encodes CASSLQGQGVHIQYF.

The gene calls are TRBV7-2 and TRBJ2-2, with unresolved D. V lost 2 bases and J lost 6, with 7 bases in between. Per germline, CDR1 SGHTA and CDR2 FQGNSA. The CDR3 runs 13 residues. In DNA form, the CDR3 reads TGTGCCAGCAGCTTAAATCGGGCCGGGGAGCTGTTTTTT. It encodes CASSLNRAGELFF.

The chain couples TRBV5-1 to TRBJ2-1; 10 bases line up with TRBD2. The germline gives CDR1 SGHRS, CDR2 YFSETQ. Losses at the gene ends were 4 bases for V and 5 bases for J; bases not matched to a gene: 6. The CDR3 runs 15 residues. CDR3 coding DNA: TGCGCCAGCAGCCCACCTCTAGCGGGAGACAATGAGCAGTTCTTC. As protein: CASSPPLAGDNEQFF.

The count of this clone is one. The genes are TRBV29-1 and TRBJ2-5, with D perhaps being TRBD1 or TRBD2 (6 bases each). Germline loops: CDR1 SQVTM, CDR2 ANQGSEA. This CDR3 contains 11 residues. The V and J ends lost 3 bases and 5 bases respectively, with 7 bases between them. The CDR3 DNA follows: TGCAGCGTTGAGGGGGGCGAGACCCAGTACTTC. It codes for CSVEGGETQYF. Together with reference TRBV29-1 and TRBJ2-5, the CDR3 gives the full variable domain: SAVISQKPSRDICQRGTSLTIQCQVDSQVTMMFWYRQQPGQSLTLIATANQGSEATYESGFVIDKFPISRPNLTFSTLTVSNMSPEDSSIYLCSVEGGETQYFGPGTRLLVL.

The chain has TRBV15 and TRBJ2-1, with D perhaps TRBD2 (5 bases). Germline loops: CDR1 LNHNV, CDR2 YYDKDF (reference sequence). The CDR3 covers 15 residues. V gave up 2 bases and J gave up 8 bases, with 16 bases separating them. The CDR3 here is CATSRSRTDWYEQFF. CDR3 bases: TGTGCCACCAGCAGATCCCGGACGGACTGGTATGAGCAGTTCTTC.

The chain links TRBV2 to TRBJ2-7; 7 nucleotides match TRBD1. Germline V gene data show CDR1 as SNHLY and CDR2 as FYNNEI. V dropped 7 bases and J dropped 3; count of bases not matched to a gene: 12. The CDR3 length is 15 residues. CDR3 residues: CASTTDRASDYEQYF. The CDR3 region has the DNA TGTGCCAGCACCACTGACAGGGCTTCTGACTACGAGCAGTACTTC.

The rearrangement uses TRBV5-1 and TRBJ2-1, with D possibly TRBD2 on 5 matching bases. The germline V gene encodes CDR1 SGHRS and CDR2 YFSETQ. This CDR3 contains 13 residues. The V end lost 0 bases, the J end lost 7 bases, and 8 bases lay between the germline ends. CDR3 nucleotides: TGCGCCAGCAGCTTGGTACTAGTTAATGAGCAGTTCTTC. Protein sequence: CASSLVLVNEQFF. The full variable domain, rest sourced from reference TRBV5-1 and TRBJ2-1, is KAGVTQTPRYLIKTRGQQVTLSCSPISGHRSVSWYQQTPGQGLQFLFEYFSETQRNKGNFPGRFSGRQFSNSRSEMNVSTLELGDSALYLCASSLVLVNEQFFGPGTRLTVL.

The chain carries TRBV6-1 and TRBJ2-7; D not resolved. The CDR3 spans 12 residues. Germline loops: CDR1 MNHNS, CDR2 SASEGT. V lost 6 bases, J lost 9 bases, and 15 bases lay in between. DNA of the CDR3: TGTGCCAGCAGCTTGGGCCCGACGGGGCAGTACTTC. This gives the protein CASSLGPTGQYF.

The chain links TRBV30 to TRBJ1-1; no firm D call. Per germline, CDR1 GTSNPN and CDR2 SVGIG (reference sequence). The CDR3 is 12 amino acids. V gave up 4 bases and J gave up 1 base, with 7 bases separating them. In DNA form, the CDR3 reads TGTGCCTGGACTAGCGAGAACACTGAAGCTTTCTTT. This gives the protein CAWTSENTEAFF.